These 22 T cell receptor beta chains share one sample of origin, sequenced in a study of read filtering for tumor transcriptome and immune sequencing. From 400 to 450 ng of RNA, a library with molecular barcoded alpha/delta and beta/gamma adaptors was made. TCRdb re-called the reads with MiXCR, one entry per CDR3 protein. The sample shows around 140,000 distinct CDR3 sequences, roughly 13% of them seen only once. Sequencing was carried out using a population of CD138-negative cells sorted from bone marrow. Source of these receptors: a donor at least 40 years old with multiple myeloma.

V and J are TRBV15 and TRBJ2-3; tentatively, D is TRBD1 (5 bases). The CDR3 is 15 residues long. CDR1 and CDR2 (germline): LNHNV, YYDKDF (reference sequence). With 7 bases removed from V and 3 bases from J, the gap between germline ends came to 17 bases. CDR3 coding DNA: TGTGCCACCACCCAACGGCAGGGTCAGACAGATACGCAGTATTTT. Protein sequence: CATTQRQGQTDTQYF. Looking up the rest from reference TRBV15 and TRBJ2-3 gives the full variable domain: DAMVIQNPRYQVTQFGKPVTLSCSQTLNHNVMYWYQQKSSQAPKLLFHYYDKDFNNEADTPDNFQSRRPNTSFCFLDIRSPGLGDTAMYLCATTQRQGQTDTQYFGPGTRLTVL.

This clonotype is medium-sized (0.01 to 0.1%) in the sample. The chain links TRBV30 to TRBJ2-2, with TRBD2 identical over 7 bases. This CDR3 is built from 13 residues. The germline V gene encodes CDR1 GTSNPN and CDR2 SVGIG (reference sequence). The trim removed 0 bases at V and 6 bases at J, leaving 1 base unmatched. DNA of the CDR3: TGTGCCTGGAGTGTGGGGGGGTCCGGGGAGCTGTTTTTT. It translates to CAWSVGGSGELFF.

This clonotype was picked up many times. The gene calls are TRBV19 and TRBJ2-5; TRBD2 might be the D (5 bases). V gave up 2 bases and J gave up 5 bases, with 15 bases separating them. The CDR3 totals 15 residues. Germline CDR1 reads LNHDA; CDR2 reads SQIVND (reference sequence). The CDR3 DNA is TGTGCCAGTAGTATATCGAGGGCTGCGCGGGAGACCCAGTACTTC. Encoded protein: CASSISRAARETQYF.

This clonotype was seen many times. The chain recombines TRBV20-1 with TRBJ2-2, with D uncertain. The CDR3 has 14 residues. Germline CDR1 reads DFQATT; CDR2 reads SNEGSKA (reference sequence). Trimming shortened V by 6 bases and J by 2 bases, and 13 bases separated the two germline ends. CDR3 sequence reads: CSARSASNTGELFF. The DNA of the CDR3 is TGCAGTGCCAGATCGGCCAGTAACACCGGGGAGCTGTTTTTT.

A word on this clonotype: It is likely a read error, because the conserved phenylalanine at the end of the CDR3 is missing. This chain joins TRBV7-9 and TRBJ2-2; a weak D match, TRBD1 (6 bases). V dropped 11 bases and J dropped 0 bases, with 13 bases sitting between them. This CDR3 region has 14 residues. Germline CDR1 reads SEHNR; CDR2 reads FQNEAQ (reference sequence). As DNA, the CDR3 is TGTGCCGGCCATTGGACAGCGAACACCGGGGAGCTGTTTCTT. It specifies CAGHWTANTGELFL.

This clonotype was counted at least ten times. The V gene is TRBV4-2, the J gene TRBJ2-1; D gene unclear. V was shortened by 1 base and J by 5 bases, with 15 bases between the two germline ends. Germline V gives CDR1 LGHNA, CDR2 YNFKEQ. The CDR3 has 16 amino acids. CDR3 DNA sequence: TGTGCCAGCAGCCAAGTTTTCGACGGCAGCCACAATGAGCAGTTCTTC. Residues: CASSQVFDGSHNEQFF.

The V call is TRBV9, the J call TRBJ2-1; 7 bases fit TRBD2. This CDR3 contains 15 residues. The V gene's germline CDR1 is SGDLS and CDR2 YYNGEE. V lost 0 bases to trimming and J lost 7 bases; unmatched junction nucleotides: 7. The CDR3 DNA sequence: TGTGCCAGCAGCGTAGGGGGGGAGGGCCGGAATGAGCAGTTCTTC. Its translation is CASSVGGEGRNEQFF.

In regard to this clonotype: A far larger clone lies a single base away; this is likely a read error. The chain combines TRBV12-3 or TRBV12-4 with TRBJ2-1; D ambiguous. This CDR3 region has 10 residues. V was cut by 5 bases and J by 6 bases, with 2 bases left in between. CDR3 in amino acids: CASSVNEQFF. The CDR3 coding sequence is TGTGCCAGCAGTGTCAATGAGCAGTTCTTC.

This clonotype was found once. A much larger clone differs from this one at a single base, so this may be a read error. V is TRBV20-1 and J is TRBJ1-2; no reliable D call. Per the germline V gene, CDR1 is DFQATT and CDR2 is SNEGSKA (reference sequence). The V end was cut by 5 bases, the J end by 9 bases, with 16 bases between. This CDR3 is built from 12 residues. Here the CDR3 DNA reads TGCAGTGCTTCGACCGCTTTAGCGCGCTACACCTTC. Its translation: CSASTALARYTF.

This clonotype occurred many times. V is TRBV19 and J is TRBJ2-2; D remains unclear. V was shortened by 8 bases and J by 4 bases, with 11 bases between the two germline ends. Germline V gene data show CDR1 as LNHDA and CDR2 as SQIVND (reference sequence). This CDR3 contains 13 residues. CDR3 region: CASRKVVTGELFF. CDR3 sequence (DNA): TGTGCCAGTCGTAAGGTTGTCACCGGGGAGCTGTTTTTT. Full variable domain (outside the CDR3, taken from reference TRBV19 and TRBJ2-2): DGGITQSPKYLFRKEGQNVTLSCEQNLNHDAMYWYRQDPGQGLRLIYYSQIVNDFQKGDIAEGYSVSREKKESFPLTVTSAQKNPTAFYLCASRKVVTGELFFGEGSRLTVL.

The chain's CDR3 is CASSRVATISRLETQYF. In DNA form, the CDR3 reads TGTGCCAGCAGCCGGGTAGCAACCATTTCGAGGTTGGAGACCCAGTACTTC. This chain uses TRBV14 with TRBJ2-5; D not certain. There are 17 residues in the CDR3. Germline values: CDR1 SGHDN, CDR2 FVKESK. Trimming removed 4 bases from V and 5 bases from J, with 23 bases in between. Using reference TRBV14 and TRBJ2-5 for the parts outside the CDR3, the full variable domain is EAGVTQFPSHSVIEKGQTVTLRCDPISGHDNLYWYRRVMGKEIKFLLHFVKESKQDESGMPNNRFLAERTGGTYSTLKVQPAELEDSGVYFCASSRVATISRLETQYFGPGTRLLVL.

This clonotype was picked up many times. This chain uses TRBV5-1 with TRBJ1-1; possibly TRBD1 for D (5 bases). There are 15 residues in the CDR3. Germline V lookup: CDR1 SGHRS, CDR2 YFSETQ. Between the trimmed V and J ends, which lost 2 bases and 6 bases, there was a span of 17 bases. The chain's CDR3 is CASSFGGTGRPEAFF. CDR3 DNA sequence: TGCGCCAGCAGCTTCGGAGGGACGGGAAGGCCTGAAGCTTTCTTT. Full variable domain (remainder filled in from reference TRBV5-1 and TRBJ1-1): KAGVTQTPRYLIKTRGQQVTLSCSPISGHRSVSWYQQTPGQGLQFLFEYFSETQRNKGNFPGRFSGRQFSNSRSEMNVSTLELGDSALYLCASSFGGTGRPEAFFGQGTRLTVV.

There are many counts of this clonotype. CDR3 in amino acids: CASSYARRGVTEAFF. DNA of the CDR3: TGTGCCAGCAGTTACGCGCGCAGGGGCGTGACTGAAGCTTTCTTT. V usage is TRBV6-5 and J usage is TRBJ1-1, with D perhaps TRBD1 (6 bases). This CDR3 has 15 residues. Germline V gene lookup returns CDR1 MNHEY and CDR2 SVGAGI. The V and J ends lost 2 bases and 5 bases respectively, with 15 bases between them.

As concerns this clonotype: Given a much more abundant clone one base away, this may be a read error. The V gene is TRBV7-2, the J gene TRBJ2-3, with 8 bases lining up with TRBD2. The CDR3 is made up of 16 amino acids. Trimming took 8 bases from V and 5 from J; bases not matched to a gene: 15. Germline-derived CDR1 and CDR2 are SGHTA and FQGNSA. The CDR3 coding sequence is TGTGCCAGCGGTTACGCCGGAGCGGGAGCGGAAGATACGCAGTATTTT. Protein product: CASGYAGAGAEDTQYF. The full variable domain, completed using reference TRBV7-2 and TRBJ2-3, is GAGVSQSPSNKVTEKGKDVELRCDPISGHTALYWYRQSLGQGLEFLIYFQGNSAPDKSGLPSDRFSAERTGGSVSTLTIQRTQQEDSAVYLCASGYAGAGAEDTQYFGPGTRLTVL.

This clonotype showed up many times. The chain has TRBV24-1 and TRBJ2-2; 10 bases are shared with TRBD2. V shed 3 bases, J shed 4 bases, and the junction held 1 base outside the gene matches. CDR1 KGHDR and CDR2 SFDVKD come from the germline V gene. The CDR3 loop spans 15 amino acids. The CDR3 sequence: CATSDRLAGTGELFF. The CDR3 DNA follows: TGTGCCACCAGTGATAGACTAGCGGGCACCGGGGAGCTGTTTTTT.

Note on this clonotype: Being one base from a much bigger clone, this may be a read error. The rearrangement joins TRBV5-5 to TRBJ2-1, with 8 bases that match TRBD1. The J segment lost 9 bases and the V segment lost 4 bases, leaving 6 bases of the junction unmatched. Germline CDR1 SGHKS, CDR2 YYEKEE (reference sequence). The CDR3 spans 13 residues. CDR3 protein: CASSRTGLAEQFF. CDR3 coding DNA: TGTGCCAGCAGCCGGACAGGGCTGGCTGAGCAGTTCTTC.

Many counts were recorded for this clonotype. The gene calls are TRBV18 and TRBJ2-1, with D unclear. V lost 0 bases and J lost 7, with 7 bases in between. The CDR3 loop spans 13 amino acids. Germline assignment: CDR1 KGHSH and CDR2 LQKENI. The CDR3 is CASSPPVRNEQFF. As DNA, the CDR3 is TGTGCCAGCTCACCACCGGTTAGGAATGAGCAGTTCTTC.

This clonotype was seen more than once but under ten times. A much larger clone lies one base from this, so it may be a read error. This chain uses TRBV4-1 with TRBJ2-7; D might be TRBD2 (6 bases). This CDR3 has 15 amino acids. Looked up from germline, CDR1 is MGHRA and CDR2 is YSYEKL. CDR3 bases: TGCGCCTGCAGCCTATCCAGCGGGCCGAACTACGAGCAGTACTTC. It is translated as CACSLSSGPNYEQYF.

This clonotype showed up many times. The rearrangement uses TRBV2 and TRBJ2-7; D remains unclear. V lost 1 base and J lost 5, with 18 bases in between. Germline V gene sequence: CDR1 SNHLY, CDR2 FYNNEI. The CDR3 is 16 residues long. CDR3 DNA: TGTGCCAGCAGTGAAGTCGTAGTCCGCCTTAAGAACGAGCAGTACTTC. Translation gives CASSEVVVRLKNEQYF.

The sample holds one count of this clonotype. The chain couples TRBV5-1 to TRBJ2-5, with 8 positions matching TRBD1. J was trimmed by 5 bases and V by 8 bases; bases with no gene match: 11. This CDR3 spans 14 amino acids. Germline CDR1 SGHRS, CDR2 YFSETQ. The CDR3 protein is CASQIPGGMETQYF. The DNA of the CDR3 is TGCGCCAGTCAGATCCCAGGGGGCATGGAGACCCAGTACTTC. Together with reference TRBV5-1 and TRBJ2-5, the CDR3 gives the full variable domain: KAGVTQTPRYLIKTRGQQVTLSCSPISGHRSVSWYQQTPGQGLQFLFEYFSETQRNKGNFPGRFSGRQFSNSRSEMNVSTLELGDSALYLCASQIPGGMETQYFGPGTRLLVL.

Notes on this clonotype: This may stem from a read error, because a much larger clone lies one nucleotide away. The chain couples TRBV7-2 to TRBJ2-5, with 8 bases matching TRBD2. Per germline, CDR1 SGHTA and CDR2 FQGNSA. The CDR3 extends over 14 amino acids. The CDR3 here is CASSKLAVQESQYF. Here the CDR3 DNA reads TGTGCCAGCAGCAAACTAGCGGTCCAAGAGTCCCAGTACTTC.

Many counts were recorded for this clonotype. The chain combines TRBV3-1 with TRBJ2-1; the match to TRBD2 covers 8 bases. J was trimmed by 5 bases and V by 3 bases; bases with no gene match: 6. The CDR3 runs to 15 residues. CDR1 is LGHDT and CDR2 is YNNKEL in the germline V gene (reference sequence). CDR3 amino acids: CASSQDSGDHNEQFF. DNA of the CDR3: TGTGCCAGCAGCCAGGATAGCGGGGACCACAATGAGCAGTTCTTC.